This passage covers 17 T cell receptor beta chains from one sample sequenced in a study of cytotoxic CD8 clonotypes in ibrutinib-treated CLL. Sequencing was performed with immunoSEQ multiplex PCR; in TCRdb, only in-frame clones are kept and a portion is missing. The table shows almost 45,000 clones, with over 60% occurring only once. Sequenced here: PBMCs, sampled after 12 months of ibrutinib treatment. The receptors stem from a human donor with chronic lymphocytic leukemia.

This clone appeared a few times. J is TRBJ2-1 and V is TRBV9, with D tentatively TRBD2 (5 bases). V lost 3 bases and J lost 7, with 11 bases in between. There are 13 residues in the CDR3. Looked up from germline, CDR1 is SGDLS and CDR2 is YYNGEE. The CDR3 spells CASSGSLGNEQFF. The CDR3 DNA follows: TGTGCCAGCAGCGGATCACTAGGTAATGAGCAGTTCTTC.

This CDR3 reads CASSQVLAGAETQYF. The CDR3 region has the DNA TGCGCCAGCAGCCAAGTTCTAGCGGGAGCGGAGACCCAGTACTTC. This rearrangement joins TRBV4-1 to TRBJ2-5; 10 bases agree with TRBD2. Germline lookup yields CDR1 MGHRA and CDR2 YSYEKL. The CDR3 contains 15 residues. J gave up 5 bases and V 1 base, and 4 bases lay outside the gene matches.

This clone has just one count. This chain connects TRBV2 to TRBJ1-5; no reliable D call. Trimming left V 3 bases short and J 3 bases short, with 9 bases between. Germline-derived CDR1 and CDR2 are SNHLY and FYNNEI. The CDR3 is 14 residues long. CDR3 DNA: TGTGCCAGCAGTGAGCTATTTTACAATCAGCCCCAGCATTTT. Its protein product is CASSELFYNQPQHF.

This clone was seen a handful of times. The chain uses TRBV6-1 and TRBJ2-7, with 12 bases lining up with TRBD2. The CDR3 has 15 residues. V lost 6 bases and J lost 5; bases outside the gene matches: 8. Germline V CDR1 and CDR2: MNHNS, SASEGT. CDR3 in DNA: TGTGCCAGCAGGGGTCTAGCGGGAGGGTTCCACGAGCAGTACTTC. Translation: CASRGLAGGFHEQYF.

This clone was counted a few times. This chain connects TRBV10-1 to TRBJ2-1; 8 nucleotides match TRBD2. CDR3 size: 16 residues. V lost 0 bases, J lost 5 bases, and 6 bases stayed unmatched. CDR1 and CDR2 from the germline V gene are WNHNN and SYGVQD (reference sequence). The CDR3 here is CASSESGSGTDNEQFF. CDR3 DNA sequence: TGCGCCAGCAGTGAGTCGGGTAGCGGGACCGACAATGAGCAGTTCTTC.

The J gene is TRBJ1-1, the V gene TRBV27; D possibly corresponds to TRBD1 (5 bases). Trimming shortened V by 3 bases and J by 5 bases, and 13 bases separated the two germline ends. Germline assignment: CDR1 MNHEY and CDR2 SMNVEV (reference sequence). The CDR3 length is 14 residues. The DNA of the CDR3 is TGTGCCAGCAGTTTGGCAGGGTATACGACTGAAGCTTTCTTT. This sequence encodes CASSLAGYTTEAFF.

The V and J genes are TRBV29-1 and TRBJ1-1; D call uncertain. The CDR3 contains 14 residues. V gave up 1 base and J gave up 4 bases, with 13 bases separating them. CDR1 and CDR2 from the germline V gene are SQVTM and ANQGSEA. CDR3 loop: CSVEGRQAGTEAFF. CDR3 sequence (DNA): TGCAGCGTTGAAGGTCGCCAGGCGGGCACTGAAGCTTTCTTT.

This chain connects TRBV18 to TRBJ1-3; weak D call: TRBD1 (5 bases). Trimming took off 5 bases at V and 0 bases at J, with 14 bases between the two ends. This CDR3 contains 16 residues. Germline CDR1 reads KGHSH; CDR2 reads LQKENI. In DNA, the CDR3 is TGTGCCAGCTCAAACGGGGCAGGCATCTCTGGAAACACCATATATTTT. It codes for CASSNGAGISGNTIYF.

The CDR3 DNA reads as TGCAGTGAGGGGGCCACAGATACGCAGTATTTT. Amino acids: CSEGATDTQYF. The chain couples TRBV20-1 to TRBJ2-3; 7 bases align to TRBD1. V was pared by 7 bases and J by 2 bases, with 0 bases of the junction left unmatched. The germline CDR1 and CDR2 sequences are DFQATT and SNEGSKA (reference sequence). This CDR3 has 11 residues.

The genes are TRBV4-2 and TRBJ2-7; weak D call: TRBD1 (5 bases). The V gene lost 5 bases and the J gene lost 1 base, with 15 bases spanning the gap. Looked up from germline, CDR1 is LGHNA and CDR2 is YNFKEQ. This CDR3 is 15 amino acids long. This CDR3 reads CASSLGVTNSYEQYF. CDR3 DNA sequence: TGTGCCAGCAGCTTAGGGGTAACTAATTCCTACGAGCAGTACTTC.

The chain recombines TRBV10-3 with TRBJ2-7; 11 nucleotides line up with TRBD2. This CDR3 has 14 residues. J was trimmed by 7 bases and V by 6 bases; bases with no gene match: 8. Germline V CDR1 and CDR2: ENHRY, SYGVKD. CDR3 nucleotides: TGTGCCATCAGACCAATAGCGGGAGGGGGAGAGCAGTACTTC. Amino acids: CAIRPIAGGGEQYF.

The V gene is TRBV10-1, the J gene TRBJ2-2, with D hard to call. Germline CDR1 WNHNN, CDR2 SYGVQD (reference sequence). This CDR3 is 12 amino acids long. V lost 6 bases, J lost 4 bases, and 6 bases lay in between. The chain's CDR3 is CASSPTTGELFF. Written as DNA, the CDR3 is TGCGCCAGCAGCCCCACCACCGGGGAGCTGTTTTTT.

J is TRBJ2-2 and V is TRBV2; 7 bases are a match to TRBD1. Per germline, CDR1 SNHLY and CDR2 FYNNEI. V trimming: 6 bases; J trimming: 4 bases; junction bases outside the gene matches: 2. This CDR3 has 13 residues. In DNA, the CDR3 is TGTGCCAGCAGGGGACAGATCACCGGGGAGCTGTTTTTT. Protein sequence: CASRGQITGELFF.

This rearrangement joins TRBV2 to TRBJ2-7; TRBD1 aligns across 8 bases. With V trimmed by 4 bases and J by 6 bases, 11 bases remained unmatched. Germline loops: CDR1 SNHLY, CDR2 FYNNEI. This CDR3 has 15 amino acids. In DNA, the CDR3 is TGTGCCAGCAGTGCAGTAGACAGGGGCCTCTCCGAGCAGTACTTC. Amino acids: CASSAVDRGLSEQYF.

The chain employs TRBV6-5 and TRBJ2-3, with a weak D call TRBD2 (5 bases). Germline V gene lookup returns CDR1 MNHEY and CDR2 SVGAGI. The germline V and J ends were trimmed by 7 bases and 6 bases, with 8 bases remaining between them. The length of the CDR3 is 11 residues. The CDR3, as DNA: TGTGCCAGCATGCGCGGGGATACGCAGTATTTT. Protein: CASMRGDTQYF.

This clone was observed a few times. The genes are TRBV5-1 and TRBJ2-4, with D hard to call. Germline V lookup: CDR1 SGHRS, CDR2 YFSETQ. The CDR3 totals 13 residues. V dropped 1 base and J dropped 9 bases, with 11 bases sitting between them. CDR3 coding DNA: TGCGCCAGCAGCTTGCCGGAAAGGAGCATTCAGTACTTC. It is translated as CASSLPERSIQYF.

The chain is built from TRBV27 and TRBJ1-1; D gene ambiguous. The germline V gene encodes CDR1 MNHEY and CDR2 SMNVEV (reference sequence). The CDR3 has 15 amino acids. V was clipped by 4 bases and J by 0 bases, with 12 bases between them. DNA of the CDR3: TGTGCCAGCAGTTCAACCCCGGCCTTGAACACTGAAGCTTTCTTT. Translating gives CASSSTPALNTEAFF.